The clone carrying this T cell receptor beta chain has more than one count but fewer than ten. Its antigen is not known. This entry belongs to a study of Ad26.COV2.S vaccination and SARS-CoV-2 variants. Study-wide findings and caveats: TCR breadth and depth estimates may have understated total T cell responses.

Treatment given: approximately 18 received Ad26.COV2.S at low or high dose, single or two shots; about 5 received placebo; per-sample allocation not given. It was on day 63 after the first vaccine or placebo injection that samples were taken. Boston supplied an adult donor aged 18-55 years. The study used a vaccine consisting of an Ad26 vector that expressed Wuhan-strain SARS-CoV-2 spike. Only in-frame clones appear in the TCRdb table, and some are missing; sequencing was by immunoSEQ multiplex PCR. This table has some 410,000 clones, about 90% appearing once. In germline, CDR1 is SGHNT, CDR2 YYREEE (reference sequence). This CDR3 has 15 residues. Between the trimmed V and J ends, which lost 2 bases and 6 bases, there was a span of 12 bases.

The specimen comprised peripheral blood, sampled in a trial of Ad26.COV2.S vaccine versus placebo. This chain uses TRBV5-4 with TRBJ1-6; no reliable D call. This clonotype was obtained from a person between 18 and 60 years old who received the Ad26.COV2.S COVID-19 vaccine or a placebo. CDR3 sequence reads: CASSFGEASNSPLHF. Written as DNA, the CDR3 is TGTGCCAGCAGCTTTGGGGAGGCTAGTAATTCACCCCTCCACTTT.